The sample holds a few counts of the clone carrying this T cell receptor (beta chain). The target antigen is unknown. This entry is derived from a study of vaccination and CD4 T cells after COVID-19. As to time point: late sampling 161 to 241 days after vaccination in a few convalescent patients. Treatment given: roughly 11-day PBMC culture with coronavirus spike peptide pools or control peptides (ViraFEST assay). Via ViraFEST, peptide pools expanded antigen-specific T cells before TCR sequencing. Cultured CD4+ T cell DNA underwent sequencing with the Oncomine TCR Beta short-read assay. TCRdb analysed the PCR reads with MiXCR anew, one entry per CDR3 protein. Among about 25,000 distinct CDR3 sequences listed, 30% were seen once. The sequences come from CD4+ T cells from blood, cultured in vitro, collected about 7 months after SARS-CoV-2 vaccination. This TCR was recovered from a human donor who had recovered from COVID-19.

The CDR3 region is CASSLNGNNSPLHF. DNA for the CDR3: TGTGCCAGCAGCTTAAATGGGAATAATTCACCCCTCCACTTT. This sequence joins TRBV7-3 and TRBJ1-6; no clear D. Germline-derived CDR1 and CDR2 are SGHTA and FQGTGA. The CDR3 covers 14 residues. Trimming shortened V by 1 base and J by 5 bases, and 6 bases separated the two germline ends. Complete variable domain (other parts from reference TRBV7-3 and TRBJ1-6): GAGVSQTPSNKVTEKGKYVELRCDPISGHTALYWYRQSLGQGPEFLIYFQGTGAADDSGLPNDRFFAVRPEGSVSTLKIQRTERGDSAVYLCASSLNGNNSPLHFGNGTRLTVT.